The 26 T cell receptor beta chains below were found in one sample sequenced in a study of spatial heterogeneity in lung cancer (dated by TCRdb to between 2018 and 2021). The library was made by 5' RACE. Sequencing was carried out with a NextSeq 500. Through fastp at Q25 and MiXCR, TCRdb rebuilt clones from the public reads, retaining in-frame beta chains. Rows with a matching CDR3 protein are joined into one entry that keeps the most common DNA and genes. The table for this sample lists thousands of distinct CDR3 sequences; 4.4% of them were counted only once. The top ten hold about 29% of the sample. The time point label of this sample denotes: sample taken at primary tumor resection. TCR sequencing used whole RNA extracted from tumor and nontumor lung tissue, or from cryopreserved PBMC samples, without cell sorting. The sample was normal lung tissue next to the tumor, taken at surgery. The receptors come from a female donor with early-stage non-small cell lung cancer.

In its sample, this clonotype is medium-sized. This beta chain was picked up by a library intended for alpha chains and is off target, so its count carries little meaning. The V gene is TRBV6-1, the J gene TRBJ2-3; no firm D call. The CDR3 has 13 amino acids. Germline loops: CDR1 MNHNS, CDR2 SASEGT. Trimming stripped 6 bases from V and 0 bases from J, with 7 bases between. CDR3 sequence: CASSPGSTDTQYF. The CDR3, as DNA: TGTGCCAGCAGCCCCGGTAGCACAGATACGCAGTATTTT.

This clonotype was seen ten or more times. The size of this beta chain means little, since it is a stray read in a library made for alpha chains. The chain couples TRBV12-3 or TRBV12-4 to TRBJ1-2; D may be TRBD1 (6 bases). V gave up 8 bases and J gave up 3 bases, with 13 bases separating them. The CDR3 extends over 13 amino acids. The CDR3 nucleotides read TGTGCCAGCCAGCCAGGGACATACTATGGCTACACCTTC. This gives the protein CASQPGTYYGYTF.

This clonotype was seen at least ten times. This beta chain is off target for a library built for alpha chains, so its abundance means little. The J gene is TRBJ2-2, the V gene TRBV27, with a tentative D call TRBD2 (5 bases). Trimming shortened V by 8 bases and J by 1 base, and 8 bases separated the two germline ends. CDR1 and CDR2 (germline): MNHEY, SMNVEV (reference sequence). The CDR3 runs to 13 residues. CDR3 sequence reads: CASARENTGELFF. The CDR3 DNA reads TGTGCCAGCGCCCGGGAGAACACCGGGGAGCTGTTTTTT.

This clonotype has at least ten counts. This beta chain turned up in a library designed for alpha chains; as an off-target read, its abundance says little. This sequence joins TRBV3-1 and TRBJ1-1; D may be TRBD1 (5 bases). The ends were cut back, 1 base at V and 8 bases at J, with 11 bases in the middle. The germline V gene encodes CDR1 LGHDT and CDR2 YNNKEL (reference sequence). This CDR3 contains 13 residues. The CDR3 sequence: CASSQGPRQEAFF. CDR3 nucleotides: TGTGCCAGCAGCCAAGGCCCTCGACAGGAAGCTTTCTTT.

This clonotype showed up many times. This beta chain was picked up by a library intended for alpha chains and is off target, so its count carries little meaning. The genes are TRBV21-1 and TRBJ1-6; TRBD1 reflects the table's D call only, with no check against the DNA. TRBV21-1 is a pseudogene segment. The CDR3 has 18 residues. The CDR3 sequence: CASSKAHKQGAYNSPLHF. CDR3 bases: TGTGCCAGCAGCAAAGCTCATAAACAGGGGGCCTATAATTCACCCCTCCACTTT.

This clonotype was counted ten times or more. In a library made to pick up alpha chains, this beta chain is a stray read with a size that means little. The chain has TRBV29-1 and TRBJ2-3; tentative D call: TRBD2 (6 bases). The CDR3 is made up of 13 amino acids. The germline V gene has CDR1 SQVTM and CDR2 ANQGSEA. The germline V and J ends were trimmed by 3 bases and 0 bases, with 7 bases remaining between them. Here the CDR3 reads CSVDGGSTDTQYF. The CDR3, as DNA: TGCAGCGTTGACGGGGGAAGCACAGATACGCAGTATTTT.

This clonotype ranks as medium-sized (0.01 to 0.1%). Because the library targeted alpha chains, this beta chain is an off-target read whose size means little. The chain combines TRBV5-1 with TRBJ1-4; a possible D gene is TRBD1 (6 bases). Germline CDR1 and CDR2: SGHRS and YFSETQ. The CDR3 has 16 residues. V gave up 4 bases and J gave up 0 bases, with 13 bases separating them. CDR3: CASSPGDTATNEKLFF. The CDR3 DNA reads TGCGCCAGCAGCCCGGGGGACACAGCAACTAATGAAAAACTGTTTTTT.

By its share, this clonotype is medium-sized. This beta chain is an off-target read within a library intended for alpha chains, so its frequency means little. The J gene is TRBJ1-5, the V gene TRBV20-1; TRBD1 matches at 7 bases. Germline-derived CDR1 and CDR2 are DFQATT and SNEGSKA (reference sequence). The V gene end was trimmed by 6 bases and the J gene end by 3 bases; junction bases not matched to a gene: 11. This CDR3 contains 15 residues. The CDR3 DNA reads TGCAGTGCGCCTCAGGGGGGAGCGGTCAATCAGCCCCAGCATTTT. This sequence encodes CSAPQGGAVNQPQHF.

This clonotype was observed a few times. For a library built for alpha chains, this beta chain is a stray read; little rests on its size. The V gene is TRBV28, the J gene TRBJ1-6, with TRBD1 as a possible D gene (5 bases). V shed 2 bases and J shed 10 bases, with 15 bases lying between them. This CDR3 is 15 amino acids long. Germline lookup yields CDR1 MDHEN and CDR2 SYDVKM. The CDR3 here is CASSLLVGTSSPLHF. The DNA for the CDR3 is TGTGCCAGCAGTTTACTGGTCGGGACGTCGTCACCCCTCCACTTT. The whole variable domain, filled in from reference TRBV28 and TRBJ1-6, reads DVKVTQSSRYLVKRTGEKVFLECVQDMDHENMFWYRQDPGLGLRLIYFSYDVKMKEKGDIPEGYSVSREKKERFSLILESASTNQTSMYLCASSLLVGTSSPLHFGNGTRLTVT.

This clonotype is labeled as medium-sized. This beta chain was picked up by a library intended for alpha chains and is off target, so its count carries little meaning. The chain links TRBV5-1 to TRBJ2-2; D possibly uses TRBD1 or TRBD2 (5 bases each). This CDR3 region has 16 residues. Germline lookup yields CDR1 SGHRS and CDR2 YFSETQ. The germline V and J ends were trimmed by 0 bases and 0 bases, with 9 bases remaining between them. Written as DNA, the CDR3 is TGCGCCAGCAGCTTGGCCGGGGCGGCGAACACCGGGGAGCTGTTTTTT. Translated: CASSLAGAANTGELFF.

In regard to this clonotype: Found in a library prepared for alpha chains, this beta chain is an off-target read, and its abundance has little meaning. The V call is TRBV6-5, the J call TRBJ1-2; 7 bases fit TRBD1. Germline trimming cut 7 bases from V and 8 bases from J; bases unmatched to any gene: 10. The CDR3 is 13 residues long. CDR1 MNHEY and CDR2 SVGAGI come from the germline V gene. The CDR3 nucleotides read TGTGCCAGCACAAACTACAGGGGAGGCGGCTACACCTTC. This sequence encodes CASTNYRGGGYTF.

Sample share makes this clonotype medium-sized. This beta chain is an unintended read in a library built for alpha chains; its size means little. The J gene is TRBJ2-3, the V gene TRBV13; possible D gene TRBD2, 5 bases. CDR3 length equals 14 residues. Germline CDR1 PRHDT, CDR2 FYEKMQ (reference sequence). Deletions cut 7 bases from V and 6 bases from J, with 17 bases between. CDR3 DNA sequence: TGTGCCAGCAAAGATCGAGGGAGTACTGATACGCAGTATTTT. As protein: CASKDRGSTDTQYF.

This clonotype was counted ten times or more. A junction end diverges from the germline sequence, so it may reflect a read error. A library prepared for alpha chains yielded this beta chain as an off-target read; its size is of little meaning. The chain combines TRBV5-1 with TRBJ1-3, with a weak D call TRBD1 (5 bases). Germline loops: CDR1 SGHRS, CDR2 YFSETQ. There are 15 residues in the CDR3. In DNA form, the CDR3 reads TGCGCCAGCAGCTTGATGACACAGGCGGGAAATGGACTAGATTTT. Amino acids: CASSLMTQAGNGLDF.

Many counts were recorded for this clonotype. This beta chain appears as a stray read in a library generated for alpha chains; its size is not informative. V gene TRBV28 combines with J gene TRBJ1-2; D possibly corresponds to TRBD1 (6 bases). Germline assignment: CDR1 MDHEN and CDR2 SYDVKM. Trimming shortened V by 4 bases and J by 7 bases, and 10 bases separated the two germline ends. CDR3 length: 12 amino acids. The CDR3 DNA reads as TGTGCCAGCAGTTCACAGGGAACTGGCTACACCTTC. Protein product: CASSSQGTGYTF.

With regard to this clonotype: This beta chain lies outside the target of a library built for alpha chains; its clone size means little. V is TRBV29-1 and J is TRBJ2-5, with 10 bases matching TRBD2. CDR3 size: 14 residues. The junction had 3 bases not matched to a gene; V was cut back by 4 bases and J by 1 base. Germline CDR1 is SQVTM and CDR2 is ANQGSEA. The CDR3 loop reads CSVGLAGSQETQYF. In DNA, the CDR3 is TGCAGCGTTGGACTAGCGGGTTCCCAAGAGACCCAGTACTTC.

By share, this clonotype counts as medium-sized. Being off target in a library aimed at alpha chains, this beta chain has a size of little meaning. The chain links TRBV12-5 to TRBJ2-7; TRBD1 aligns across 7 bases. Germline V gene sequence: CDR1 LGHNT, CDR2 FRNRAP. The CDR3 totals 13 residues. The junction had 6 bases not matched to a gene; V was cut back by 7 bases and J by 3 bases. For the CDR3, the DNA is TGTGCTAGTGTCCCGGACAGGTACTACGAGCAGTACGTC. This sequence encodes CASVPDRYYEQYV.

As regards this clonotype: A much larger clone lies a single base off, so this may be a read error. The library was built for alpha chains, so this beta chain is an off-target read and its size means little. The chain combines TRBV11-2 with TRBJ1-4; D uncertain. Germline lookup yields CDR1 SGHAT and CDR2 FQNNGV. This CDR3 region has 15 residues. CDR3 sequence: CASNLELQDNEKLFF. CDR3 nucleotide sequence: TGTGCCAGCAACTTAGAGCTTCAGGACAATGAAAAACTGTTTTTT.

Ten or more counts support this clonotype. The size of this beta chain means little, since it is a stray read in a library made for alpha chains. In nucleotides, the CDR3 is TGTGCCAGCAGGCCGTTGGGAGGATACGAGCAGTACTTC. This sequence encodes CASRPLGGYEQYF. The chain is built from TRBV6-2 or TRBV6-3 and TRBJ2-7; D perhaps matches TRBD2 (6 bases). The ends were cut back, 6 bases at V and 4 bases at J, with 13 bases in the middle. Per germline, CDR1 MNHEY and CDR2 SVGEGT. CDR3 length: 13 amino acids.

This clonotype was picked up many times. The library was built for alpha chains, so this beta chain is an off-target read and its size means little. This chain links TRBV12-3 or TRBV12-4 with TRBJ1-1, with a tentative D call TRBD1 (5 bases). The CDR3 has 11 residues. The V end was cut by 6 bases, the J end by 7 bases, with 9 bases between. CDR3 DNA: TGTGCCAGCAGCTGGGACCGTGAAGCTTTCTTT. As protein: CASSWDREAFF.

This clonotype qualifies as large. Because the library targeted alpha chains, this beta chain is an off-target read whose size means little. This sequence joins TRBV2 and TRBJ2-3; a weak D match, TRBD2 (6 bases). Germline V CDR1 and CDR2: SNHLY, FYNNEI. V was shortened by 4 bases and J by 10 bases, with 15 bases between the two germline ends. The CDR3 runs to 13 residues. Written as DNA, the CDR3 is TGTGCCAGCAGTGGGGAGGTCGGCGGGGCGCAGTATTTT. It codes for CASSGEVGGAQYF.

Judged by abundance, this clonotype is medium-sized. This beta chain is an unintended read in a library built for alpha chains; its size means little. V gene TRBV13 combines with J gene TRBJ2-7, with 8 bases that match TRBD1. Trimming at V came to 5 bases and at J to 6 bases, leaving 12 bases not matched to a gene. From germline, CDR1 is PRHDT and CDR2 FYEKMQ (reference sequence). The CDR3 is 15 residues long. CDR3 coding DNA: TGTGCCAGCAGCAAACTGACAGGGGATTCTTTCGAGCAGTACTTC. Residues: CASSKLTGDSFEQYF.

This clonotype is termed medium-sized. For a library built for alpha chains, this beta chain is a stray read; little rests on its size. The rearrangement joins TRBV7-8 to TRBJ2-5; TRBD2 is a possible D gene (5 bases). The CDR3 loop spans 14 amino acids. Trimming removed 0 bases at V and 6 bases at J, with 11 bases between. The germline gives CDR1 SGHVS, CDR2 FQNEAQ. The CDR3 DNA sequence: TGTGCCAGCAGCTTAGCGGCTAGCACGCAGACCCAGTACTTC. Translation gives CASSLAASTQTQYF.

This clonotype was observed many times. Because the library targeted alpha chains, this beta chain is an off-target read whose size means little. The chain uses TRBV20-1 and TRBJ1-1; no definite D call. The V and J ends lost 0 bases and 1 base respectively, with 9 bases between them. The CDR3 loop spans 14 amino acids. Germline V gene lookup returns CDR1 DFQATT and CDR2 SNEGSKA (reference sequence). The DNA of the CDR3 is TGCAGTGCTAGAGATTGGGCAGGGAACACTGAAGCTTTCTTT. Encoded protein: CSARDWAGNTEAFF.

This clonotype is deemed large. The size of this beta chain means little, since it is a stray read in a library made for alpha chains. This chain uses TRBV12-3 or TRBV12-4 with TRBJ2-1, with 7 bases identical to TRBD1. The CDR3 is 11 amino acids. Trimming removed 5 bases from V and 10 bases from J; junction bases left unmatched: 2. The CDR3 DNA sequence: TGTGCCAGCAGTACAGGGGCGGAGCAGTTCTTC. Its translation is CASSTGAEQFF.

Relative to its sample, this clonotype is medium-sized. This beta chain is an unintended read in a library built for alpha chains; its size means little. The chain is built from TRBV20-1 and TRBJ2-1; 13 bases align to TRBD2. Germline V CDR1 and CDR2: DFQATT, SNEGSKA (reference sequence). CDR3 length equals 19 residues. J was trimmed by 0 bases and V by 2 bases; bases with no gene match: 10. The CDR3 here is CSARLLGTSGISSYNEQFF. The DNA of the CDR3 is TGCAGTGCTAGACTACTCGGGACTAGCGGGATTAGCTCCTACAATGAGCAGTTCTTC.

By share of the sample, this clonotype is medium-sized. The library was built for alpha chains, so this beta chain is an off-target read and its size means little. J is TRBJ2-1 and V is TRBV5-1, with 8 bases aligning to TRBD1. The trim removed 9 bases at V and 8 bases at J, leaving 4 bases unmatched. The CDR3 loop spans 11 amino acids. Germline CDR1 SGHRS, CDR2 YFSETQ. CDR3 sequence: CATTTGDEQFF. CDR3 nucleotides: TGCGCCACTACGACAGGGGATGAGCAGTTCTTC.